This T cell receptor (beta chain) was found in a study of vaccination and CD4 T cells after COVID-19. Study in general: In the control cultures, a CEFX pool, an HIV-1 Nef pool, or no peptide was supplied.

Sequenced with the Oncomine TCR Beta short-read assay was DNA taken from cultured CD4+ T cells. TCRdb ran MiXCR on the PCR reads and lists one entry per CDR3 protein. The repertoire has 9,000 to 13,000 distinct CDR3 sequences, roughly half of them found once; the top ten carry 8.5%. The CDR3 length is 14 residues. Looked up from germline, CDR1 is SSHAT and CDR2 is FNYEAQ (reference sequence). Trimming stripped 4 bases from V and 7 bases from J, with 16 bases between. This clonotype was counted between two and nine times. As yet, its antigen is unknown. The treatment is: roughly 11-day PBMC culture with coronavirus spike peptide pools or control peptides (ViraFEST assay).

The chain is built from TRBV7-7 and TRBJ2-5; D ambiguous. The source of this sequence is a human donor who had recovered from COVID-19. Material for sequencing was CD4+ T cells from blood, cultured in vitro. CDR3 protein: CASSYAGMLGTQYF. CDR3 in DNA: TGTGCCAGCAGCTACGCTGGGATGTTGGGGACCCAGTACTTC.